These T cell receptor beta chains were read from a single sample in a study of shared clonotypes between healthy human individuals. Libraries were prepared by immunoSEQ multiplex PCR; TCRdb keeps only in-frame clonotypes and omits some of them. Of over a million clones detected, 60% to 80% appear once; the ten largest clones hold over 1.3%. The sample consisted of memory CD4+ T cells sorted from blood. These receptors were obtained from a man between 18 and 35 years old in good health. The CDR3 runs from the conserved cysteine through the conserved F or W. A D gene is named only where the DNA matches it firmly. The listing skips clone size in some rows; elsewhere it reads once, few, many or a size class.

cdr3_length: 15; d_call: NA; j_call: TRBJ1-1; clone_size: NA; v_call: TRBV6-5; cdr3_nt: TGTGCCAGCAGTGTGATATCGGGGGTAGGAACTGAAGCTTTCTTT; cdr3_aa: CASSVISGVGTEAFF
cdr3_length: 14; d_call: NA; j_call: TRBJ1-3; clone_size: NA; v_call: TRBV10-3; cdr3_nt: TGTGCCATCAGCGACAGCGGCTCTGGAAACACCATATATTTT; cdr3_aa: CAISDSGSGNTIYF
cdr3_length: 13; d_call: TRBD1; j_call: TRBJ1-2; clone_size: few; v_call: TRBV6-6; cdr3_nt: TGTGCCAGCAATGACAGGGGGATGAATGGCTACACCTTC; cdr3_aa: CASNDRGMNGYTF
cdr3_length: 14; d_call: TRBD2; j_call: TRBJ2-3; clone_size: once; v_call: TRBV18; cdr3_nt: TGTGCCAGCTCAAGACTAGCGAGCACAGATACGCAGTATTTT; cdr3_aa: CASSRLASTDTQYF
cdr3_length: 17; d_call: TRBD1; j_call: TRBJ2-2; clone_size: NA; v_call: TRBV11-3; cdr3_nt: TGTGCCAGCAGCCCCCCGACAGGGGGCGGGGGCACCGGGGAGCTGTTTTTT; cdr3_aa: CASSPPTGGGGTGELFF
cdr3_length: 18; d_call: TRBD1; j_call: TRBJ2-7; clone_size: once; v_call: TRBV7-9; cdr3_nt: TGTGCCAGCAGCCCGAGGACAGGGGGAAGTGCAAGGACCTACGAGCAGTACTTC; cdr3_aa: CASSPRTGGSARTYEQYF
cdr3_length: 11; d_call: TRBD2; j_call: TRBJ2-1; clone_size: NA; v_call: TRBV10-3; cdr3_nt: TGTGCCACCGTAGCGGGGAATGAGCAGTTCTTC; cdr3_aa: CATVAGNEQFF
cdr3_length: 15; d_call: NA; j_call: TRBJ2-2; clone_size: NA; v_call: TRBV5-1; cdr3_nt: TGCGCCAGCAGCTTGGACAGGGTCGGCACCGGGGAGCTGTTTTTT; cdr3_aa: CASSLDRVGTGELFF
cdr3_length: 15; d_call: TRBD2; j_call: TRBJ2-7; clone_size: NA; v_call: TRBV7-2; cdr3_nt: TGTGCCAGCAGCTTAGCCGGACTAGCGGGCTACGAGCAGTACTTC; cdr3_aa: CASSLAGLAGYEQYF
cdr3_length: 16; d_call: TRBD2; j_call: TRBJ2-3; clone_size: few; v_call: TRBV30; cdr3_nt: TGTGCCTGGACCCTACACGGGGGGGCAGGCTTCGGGACGCAGTATTTT; cdr3_aa: CAWTLHGGAGFGTQYF
cdr3_length: 14; d_call: TRBD1; j_call: TRBJ1-5; clone_size: few; v_call: TRBV30; cdr3_nt: TGTGCCTGGAGCGCTGGGACAGGGAGAAAGCCCCAGCATTTT; cdr3_aa: CAWSAGTGRKPQHF
cdr3_length: 14; d_call: NA; j_call: TRBJ2-7; clone_size: many; v_call: TRBV5-4; cdr3_nt: TGTGCCAGCAGCTTGGGTCCGGGGTCCTACGAGCAGTACTTC; cdr3_aa: CASSLGPGSYEQYF
cdr3_length: 15; d_call: NA; j_call: TRBJ1-2; clone_size: NA; v_call: TRBV6-5; cdr3_nt: TGTGCCAGCAGCTCACCTACGGGGGGTTTCTATGGCTACACCTTC; cdr3_aa: CASSSPTGGFYGYTF
cdr3_length: 14; d_call: NA; j_call: TRBJ2-2; clone_size: NA; v_call: TRBV11-3; cdr3_nt: TGTGCCAGCAGCTTAGAACTTAACACCGGGGAGCTGTTTTTT; cdr3_aa: CASSLELNTGELFF
cdr3_length: 14; d_call: NA; j_call: TRBJ2-7; clone_size: few; v_call: TRBV2; cdr3_nt: TGTGCCAGCAGTCGACCGGGACAACGGGACGAGCAGTACTTC; cdr3_aa: CASSRPGQRDEQYF
cdr3_length: 16; d_call: TRBD2; j_call: TRBJ2-3; clone_size: NA; v_call: TRBV6-6; cdr3_nt: TGTGCCAGCAGTTACTCGACTGCGGGGGGGTCGGATACGCAGTATTTT; cdr3_aa: CASSYSTAGGSDTQYF
cdr3_length: 13; d_call: NA; j_call: TRBJ1-2; clone_size: NA; v_call: TRBV28; cdr3_nt: TGTGCCAGCAGCTTCCCAAAAGGTTATGGCTACACCTTC; cdr3_aa: CASSFPKGYGYTF
cdr3_length: 15; d_call: NA; j_call: TRBJ1-3; clone_size: NA; v_call: TRBV30; cdr3_nt: TGTGCCTGGATCTCCTACGTTAGAGCTGGAAACACCATATATTTT; cdr3_aa: CAWISYVRAGNTIYF
cdr3_length: 11; d_call: TRBD1; j_call: TRBJ2-7; clone_size: once; v_call: TRBV30; cdr3_nt: TGTGCCTTGGGACAGCCTTACGAGCAGTACTTC; cdr3_aa: CALGQPYEQYF
cdr3_length: 12; d_call: NA; j_call: TRBJ1-2; clone_size: NA; v_call: TRBV7-2; cdr3_nt: TGTGCCAGCAGCTTATTCCAGGGCGGCTACACCTTC; cdr3_aa: CASSLFQGGYTF
cdr3_length: 13; d_call: NA; j_call: TRBJ2-4; clone_size: few; v_call: TRBV9; cdr3_nt: TGTGCCAGCAGCTCGGGGTCGGAAAACATTCAGTACTTC; cdr3_aa: CASSSGSENIQYF
cdr3_length: 13; d_call: NA; j_call: TRBJ2-5; clone_size: NA; v_call: TRBV2; cdr3_nt: TGTGCCAGCACTGGACTACTCCAAGAGACCCAGTACTTC; cdr3_aa: CASTGLLQETQYF
cdr3_length: 14; d_call: NA; j_call: TRBJ1-2; clone_size: few; v_call: TRBV30; cdr3_nt: TGTGCCTGGGGATATGGGGTTTCTAACTATGGCTACACCTTC; cdr3_aa: CAWGYGVSNYGYTF
cdr3_length: 15; d_call: TRBD1; j_call: TRBJ1-2; clone_size: many; v_call: TRBV13; cdr3_nt: TGTGCCAGCAGCTTTTCGGGACAGGGTAACTATGGCTACACCTTC; cdr3_aa: CASSFSGQGNYGYTF
cdr3_length: 15; d_call: TRBD1; j_call: TRBJ1-5; clone_size: NA; v_call: TRBV9; cdr3_nt: TGTGCCAGCAGCGAGGGGACAGGGGGCAATCAGCCCCAGCATTTT; cdr3_aa: CASSEGTGGNQPQHF
cdr3_length: 14; d_call: TRBD1; j_call: TRBJ2-5; clone_size: NA; v_call: TRBV7-7; cdr3_nt: TGTGCTAGCAGCTTAGACGGACAGGGGATGGCCCAGTACTTC; cdr3_aa: CASSLDGQGMAQYF
cdr3_length: 13; d_call: NA; j_call: TRBJ2-5; clone_size: NA; v_call: TRBV14; cdr3_nt: TGTGCCAGCAGCCGGGGGGCGTTTGAGACCCAGTACTTC; cdr3_aa: CASSRGAFETQYF
cdr3_length: 13; d_call: NA; j_call: TRBJ2-1; clone_size: few; v_call: TRBV29-1; cdr3_nt: TGCAGCGTTGAAGACGTAGCGGTGAATGAGCAGTTCTTC; cdr3_aa: CSVEDVAVNEQFF
cdr3_length: 11; d_call: NA; j_call: TRBJ1-1; clone_size: few; v_call: TRBV28; cdr3_nt: TGTGCCAGCATTTTACGGGACACAGCTTTCTTT; cdr3_aa: CASILRDTAFF
cdr3_length: 14; d_call: TRBD1; j_call: TRBJ2-4; clone_size: NA; v_call: TRBV7-2; cdr3_nt: TGTGCCAGCAGCGCGGACAGGGCCAAAAACATTCAGTACTTC; cdr3_aa: CASSADRAKNIQYF
cdr3_length: 13; d_call: TRBD1; j_call: TRBJ1-5; clone_size: few; v_call: TRBV30; cdr3_nt: TGTGCCTGGACGACAGGGGAGGGTCAGCCCCAGCATTTT; cdr3_aa: CAWTTGEGQPQHF
cdr3_length: 12; d_call: NA; j_call: TRBJ2-7; clone_size: NA; v_call: TRBV28; cdr3_nt: TGTGCCAGCAGTACAGGGACTCGCGAGCAGTACTTC; cdr3_aa: CASSTGTREQYF
cdr3_length: 13; d_call: NA; j_call: TRBJ1-4; clone_size: NA; v_call: TRBV2; cdr3_nt: TGTGCCAGCAGTGAAGAAGGCACAGGATGGCTGTTTTTT; cdr3_aa: CASSEEGTGWLFF
cdr3_length: 11; d_call: NA; j_call: TRBJ2-3; clone_size: NA; v_call: TRBV6-5; cdr3_nt: TGTGCCACGAGATCCACAGATACGCAGTATTTT; cdr3_aa: CATRSTDTQYF
cdr3_length: 16; d_call: NA; j_call: TRBJ2-2; clone_size: NA; v_call: TRBV19; cdr3_nt: TGTGCCAGTAACACCCAGGGACTCTCTAACACCGGGGAGCTGTTTTTT; cdr3_aa: CASNTQGLSNTGELFF
cdr3_length: 15; d_call: TRBD2; j_call: TRBJ2-1; clone_size: NA; v_call: TRBV5-6; cdr3_nt: TGTGCCAGCAGTCCCGGACTAGCGGTTAACAATGAGCAGTTCTTC; cdr3_aa: CASSPGLAVNNEQFF
cdr3_length: 15; d_call: NA; j_call: TRBJ2-7; clone_size: many; v_call: TRBV7-9; cdr3_nt: TGTGCCAGCAGCTTAGCTGGACCCCTCGGGGACGAGCAGTACTTC; cdr3_aa: CASSLAGPLGDEQYF
cdr3_length: 12; d_call: NA; j_call: TRBJ2-7; clone_size: once; v_call: TRBV2; cdr3_nt: TGTGCCAGCAGGGAGCGGACCCTCGAGCAGTACTTC; cdr3_aa: CASRERTLEQYF
cdr3_length: 17; d_call: NA; j_call: TRBJ1-2; clone_size: NA; v_call: TRBV5-4; cdr3_nt: TGTGCCAGCAGCTTGGCGGGCCTGGAGGGCCTCACTGGGGGCTACACCTTC; cdr3_aa: CASSLAGLEGLTGGYTF
cdr3_length: 15; d_call: NA; j_call: TRBJ2-4; clone_size: few; v_call: TRBV7-2; cdr3_nt: TGTGCCAGCAGCAGAGCCCCGGGGGATAAGAACATTCAGTACTTC; cdr3_aa: CASSRAPGDKNIQYF
cdr3_length: 11; d_call: NA; j_call: TRBJ2-7; clone_size: NA; v_call: TRBV7-9; cdr3_nt: TGTGCCAGCAGCCAGGGCGTCGAGCAGTACTTC; cdr3_aa: CASSQGVEQYF
cdr3_length: 15; d_call: NA; j_call: TRBJ1-5; clone_size: NA; v_call: TRBV19; cdr3_nt: TGTGCCAGTAGTACCCTGGAAGGGGACAATCAGCCCCAGCATTTT; cdr3_aa: CASSTLEGDNQPQHF